The clone carrying this T cell receptor (beta chain) turned up a few times. The data were obtained in a study of T-cell memory formation after mild COVID-19. TCRdb fed the 5' RACE reads into MiXCR, producing one record per CDR3 protein. The sample records about 270,000 distinct CDR3 sequences, roughly 17% being singletons. The V segment lost 7 bases and the J segment 1 base; nucleotides outside the gene matches: 6. The CDR3 loop spans 13 amino acids. Germline V gene sequence: CDR1 SQVTM, CDR2 ANQGSEA. V usage is TRBV29-1 and J usage is TRBJ1-2, with 7 bases that match TRBD1. The sequencing sample was made of PBMCs or a T cell subset sorted from them (not recorded which). This clonotype was obtained from a man aged 18 to 35 who had mild COVID-19 (a few samples of this study predate the infection). Cell type and time point are not known. The CDR3 sequence: CSASDRVNYGYTF. In nucleotides, the CDR3 is TGCAGCGCATCCGACAGGGTTAACTATGGCTACACCTTC. The complete variable domain, with remaining parts taken from reference TRBV29-1 and TRBJ1-2, reads SAVISQKPSRDICQRGTSLTIQCQVDSQVTMMFWYRQQPGQSLTLIATANQGSEATYESGFVIDKFPISRPNLTFSTLTVSNMSPEDSSIYLCSASDRVNYGYTFGSGTRLTVV.